This is a list of T cell receptor beta chains from one sample in a study of blood T cell repertoires in COVID-19. This table comes from immunoSEQ multiplex PCR, and its TCRdb copy is limited to in-frame clones, with some not included. This table has roughly 200,000 clones, roughly 81% appearing once. The sequencing sample was made of peripheral blood. The source is a woman between 40 and 50 years old with COVID-19, enrolled during active disease. The CDR3 runs from the conserved cysteine through the conserved F or W. The order of the fields is V gene, D gene, CDR3 length, J gene, clone size, CDR3 DNA, CDR3 protein. The D gene is left open where the match is weak. Clone size appears in some rows only: once, few, many, or a class for an expanded clone.

V: TRBV3-1/TRBV3-2; D: TRBD1; length: 12; J: TRBJ1-5; size: .; DNA: TGTGCCAGCAGCACAGGGGATCAGCCCCAGCATTTT; CDR3: CASSTGDQPQHF
V: TRBV3-1/TRBV3-2; D: .; length: 12; J: TRBJ2-7; size: .; DNA: TGTGCCAGCAGGGGAGTTTCCTACGAGCAGTACTTC; CDR3: CASRGVSYEQYF
V: TRBV5-4; D: TRBD2; length: 16; J: TRBJ2-7; size: .; DNA: TGTGCCAGCAGCTTGGAAGGACTAGCGGGAGGGAACGAGCAGTACTTC; CDR3: CASSLEGLAGGNEQYF
V: TRBV5-1; D: .; length: 13; J: TRBJ2-3; size: .; DNA: TGCGCCAGCAGCGAGGAATTCACAGATACGCAGTATTTT; CDR3: CASSEEFTDTQYF
V: TRBV28; D: .; length: 11; J: TRBJ1-2; size: .; DNA: TGTGCCAGCAGTAAAGCCTATGGCTACACCTTC; CDR3: CASSKAYGYTF
V: TRBV2; D: TRBD1; length: 15; J: TRBJ1-5; size: .; DNA: TGTGCCAGCAGAGATACAGGGGCGGGCAATCAGCCCCAGCATTTT; CDR3: CASRDTGAGNQPQHF
V: TRBV5-5; D: .; length: 12; J: TRBJ2-7; size: few; DNA: TGTGCCAGCAGCCGACAGTCCTACGAGCAGTACTTC; CDR3: CASSRQSYEQYF
V: TRBV28; D: TRBD2; length: 15; J: TRBJ2-3; size: few; DNA: TGTGCCAGCAGTTTGACTAGCGGGAGGACAGATACGCAGTATTTT; CDR3: CASSLTSGRTDTQYF
V: TRBV30; D: .; length: 15; J: TRBJ1-5; size: .; DNA: TGTGCCTGGAGTGTAGACCTGCACGGGGATCAGCCCCAGCATTTT; CDR3: CAWSVDLHGDQPQHF
V: TRBV2; D: TRBD1; length: 15; J: TRBJ2-1; size: once; DNA: TGTGCCAGCAGCCCCCGACAGGGGGACCTCGGTGAGCAGTTCTTC; CDR3: CASSPRQGDLGEQFF
V: TRBV7-9; D: TRBD1; length: 15; J: TRBJ2-5; size: .; DNA: TGTGCCAGCAGCTATTGGGACAGGGGGCGAGAGACCCAGTACTTC; CDR3: CASSYWDRGRETQYF
V: TRBV19; D: TRBD2; length: 18; J: TRBJ2-3; size: .; DNA: TGTGCCAGTAGTACGTTCGGGACTAGCGGGAGAGGCGCAGATACGCAGTATTTT; CDR3: CASSTFGTSGRGADTQYF
V: TRBV19; D: .; length: 13; J: TRBJ1-3; size: medium-sized; DNA: TGTGCCAGTAGCCCTTCTAGTGGAAACACCATATATTTT; CDR3: CASSPSSGNTIYF
V: TRBV6-5; D: .; length: 15; J: TRBJ2-7; size: .; DNA: TGTGCCAGCAGTTACCGCCTGGGGCTAACCTACGAGCAGTACTTC; CDR3: CASSYRLGLTYEQYF
V: TRBV10-3; D: .; length: 14; J: TRBJ1-6; size: .; DNA: TGTGCCATCGCGGAGGATATGGGCGGCTCACCCCTCCACTTT; CDR3: CAIAEDMGGSPLHF
V: TRBV18; D: TRBD1; length: 15; J: TRBJ1-1; size: few; DNA: TGTGCCAGCTCACCATTGGGACAGGGGAACACTGAAGCTTTCTTT; CDR3: CASSPLGQGNTEAFF
V: TRBV5-4; D: .; length: 13; J: TRBJ2-5; size: once; DNA: TGTGCCAGCAGCTTCACAGGGTCAGAGACCCAGTACTTC; CDR3: CASSFTGSETQYF
V: TRBV1; D: .; length: 16; J: TRBJ2-1; size: .; DNA: TGCACCAGCAGCCAAGAAGCTGAAACCTTACGCAATGAGCAGTTCTTC; CDR3: CTSSQEAETLRNEQFF
V: TRBV5-1; D: .; length: 15; J: TRBJ1-1; size: .; DNA: TGCGCCAGCAGCTTGTATACAGGGAAGAACACTGAAGCTTTCTTT; CDR3: CASSLYTGKNTEAFF
V: TRBV6-5; D: .; length: 15; J: TRBJ1-1; size: few; DNA: TGTGCCAGCAGTTACTCCCCGGGTTCGAACACTGAAGCTTTCTTT; CDR3: CASSYSPGSNTEAFF
V: TRBV9; D: .; length: 17; J: TRBJ1-6; size: .; DNA: TGTGCCAGCAGCGTAGAACAGCAGAGCTCCTATAATTCACCCCTCCACTTT; CDR3: CASSVEQQSSYNSPLHF
V: TRBV7-3; D: .; length: 17; J: TRBJ2-6; size: once; DNA: TGTGCCAGCAGCTTAACGGGCCAGCTCTCTGGGGCCAACGTCCTGACTTTC; CDR3: CASSLTGQLSGANVLTF
V: TRBV10-2; D: .; length: 13; J: TRBJ2-1; size: .; DNA: TGCGCCAGCAGTGAGGGGAGAGACAATGAGCAGTTCTTC; CDR3: CASSEGRDNEQFF
V: TRBV3-1/TRBV3-2; D: .; length: 15; J: TRBJ2-6; size: .; DNA: TGTGCCAGCAGCCCGGTGATCTCTGGGGCCAACGTCCTGACTTTC; CDR3: CASSPVISGANVLTF
V: TRBV24-1; D: TRBD1; length: 15; J: TRBJ2-3; size: .; DNA: TGTGCCACCAGTGATGCGGGACAGGGACCAGATACGCAGTATTTT; CDR3: CATSDAGQGPDTQYF
V: TRBV5-1; D: .; length: 13; J: TRBJ2-1; size: .; DNA: TGCGCCAGCAGCTTGTGGTTCGGCAATGAGCAGTTCTTC; CDR3: CASSLWFGNEQFF
V: TRBV9; D: TRBD2; length: 15; J: TRBJ2-5; size: .; DNA: TGTGCCAGCAGCGTAGGGGGGGGACCTCCGGAGACCCAGTACTTC; CDR3: CASSVGGGPPETQYF
V: TRBV7-6; D: TRBD2; length: 16; J: TRBJ2-1; size: .; DNA: TGTGCCAGCAGCTTACTTAGCGGGAGCTCCTACAATGAGCAGTTCTTC; CDR3: CASSLLSGSSYNEQFF
V: TRBV3-1/TRBV3-2; D: TRBD2; length: 15; J: TRBJ2-7; size: .; DNA: TGTGCCAGCACCTTAACTAGCGGGAGTATCTACGAGCAGTACTTC; CDR3: CASTLTSGSIYEQYF
V: TRBV7-3; D: .; length: 13; J: TRBJ2-1; size: .; DNA: TGTGCCAGCAGCTTAACGGGCGGGTTTGAGCAGTTCTTC; CDR3: CASSLTGGFEQFF
V: TRBV7-9; D: .; length: 13; J: TRBJ1-5; size: .; DNA: TGTGCCAGCAGCTTTCTCCAGGGCGGGCCCCAGCATTTT; CDR3: CASSFLQGGPQHF
V: TRBV11-1; D: TRBD2; length: 15; J: TRBJ2-3; size: .; DNA: TGTGCCAGCAGCTACACTAGCGATCACACAGATACGCAGTATTTT; CDR3: CASSYTSDHTDTQYF
V: TRBV27; D: .; length: 16; J: TRBJ1-6; size: .; DNA: TGTGCCAACAGTCATTGGGGAGACTCCTATAATTCACCCCTCCACTTT; CDR3: CANSHWGDSYNSPLHF
V: TRBV28; D: .; length: 17; J: TRBJ2-2; size: .; DNA: TGTGCCAGCAGTTCCCCCCGCGGAGGGGCGTCGTCCGGGGAGCTGTTTTTT; CDR3: CASSSPRGGASSGELFF
V: TRBV10-3; D: TRBD2; length: 16; J: TRBJ2-4; size: .; DNA: TGTGCCATCAGATCGGACTGGGCGGGAGATCAAAACATTCAGTACTTC; CDR3: CAIRSDWAGDQNIQYF
V: TRBV27; D: TRBD2; length: 14; J: TRBJ2-7; size: .; DNA: TGTGCCAGCAGCCCCGGACTAGCGGCTTACGAGCAGTACTTC; CDR3: CASSPGLAAYEQYF
V: TRBV29-1; D: .; length: 14; J: TRBJ2-1; size: .; DNA: TGCAGCGTTGAATTACGGGACACCTACGATGAGCAGTTCTTC; CDR3: CSVELRDTYDEQFF
V: TRBV5-6; D: .; length: 15; J: TRBJ1-5; size: .; DNA: TGTGCCAGCAGCTTCGCACTCGGTGGCAATCAGCCCCAGCATTTT; CDR3: CASSFALGGNQPQHF
V: TRBV7-3; D: TRBD2; length: 17; J: TRBJ2-1; size: .; DNA: TGTGCCAGCAGCGCCTCGATCTTAGCGGGCTCCTACAATGAGCAGTTCTTC; CDR3: CASSASILAGSYNEQFF
V: TRBV5-4; D: .; length: 16; J: TRBJ1-1; size: many; DNA: TGTGCCAGCAGCTTGGCGGCGGACAGTCTGAACACTGAAGCTTTCTTT; CDR3: CASSLAADSLNTEAFF
V: TRBV9; D: TRBD2; length: 15; J: TRBJ2-3; size: many; DNA: TGTGCCAGCAGGCGGGGGGGCGGTTTGGCAGATACGCAGTATTTT; CDR3: CASRRGGGLADTQYF
V: TRBV30; D: TRBD2; length: 14; J: TRBJ2-7; size: once; DNA: TGTGCCTGGACTTTAGCGGGACCCGCCGGAGAGCAGTACTTC; CDR3: CAWTLAGPAGEQYF
V: TRBV29-1; D: .; length: 13; J: TRBJ1-2; size: .; DNA: TGCAGCGTTCCAAGGCCCCTTACAGAGGGCTACACCTTC; CDR3: CSVPRPLTEGYTF
V: TRBV6-5; D: .; length: 15; J: TRBJ2-1; size: once; DNA: TGTGCCAGCAGTCTCGTGCAGGTAACAAACAATGAGCAGTTCTTC; CDR3: CASSLVQVTNNEQFF
V: TRBV4-1; D: TRBD1; length: 15; J: TRBJ1-2; size: .; DNA: TGCGCCAGCAGCCAAGTCCCTCAGGGGGTCGGTGGCTACACCTTC; CDR3: CASSQVPQGVGGYTF
V: TRBV6-5; D: .; length: 13; J: TRBJ1-1; size: .; DNA: TGTGCCAGCAGTTACTCGACTCGTGGGGAAGCTTTCTTT; CDR3: CASSYSTRGEAFF
V: TRBV5-4; D: TRBD2; length: 15; J: TRBJ2-1; size: .; DNA: TGTGCCAGCAGCCAGCCGGGACTAGGGTTCAATGAGCAGTTCTTC; CDR3: CASSQPGLGFNEQFF
V: TRBV9; D: .; length: 14; J: TRBJ2-7; size: .; DNA: TGTGCCAGCAGCAGCGACGAGCGGGCCTACGAGCAGTACTTC; CDR3: CASSSDERAYEQYF
V: TRBV27; D: .; length: 15; J: TRBJ1-1; size: .; DNA: TGTGCCAGCAGTCCACCTGACAGGTCAAGCACTGAAGCTTTCTTT; CDR3: CASSPPDRSSTEAFF
V: TRBV5-4; D: TRBD1; length: 15; J: TRBJ1-2; size: .; DNA: TGTGCCAGCAGCCCTCGGACAGGGTCGCCCTATGGCTACACCTTC; CDR3: CASSPRTGSPYGYTF
V: TRBV4-1; D: TRBD1; length: 17; J: TRBJ1-1; size: .; DNA: TGCGCCAGCAGCCAGGCAACCCCGGACAGGGGGACGTCTGTAGCTTTCTTT; CDR3: CASSQATPDRGTSVAFF
V: TRBV27; D: .; length: 13; J: TRBJ2-7; size: .; DNA: TGTGCCAGCAGTTGGGCAGAGAACTACGAGCAGTACTTC; CDR3: CASSWAENYEQYF
V: TRBV28; D: TRBD1; length: 15; J: TRBJ1-3; size: .; DNA: TGTGCCAGCAGGAGGGACAGATACTCTGGAAACACCATATATTTT; CDR3: CASRRDRYSGNTIYF
V: TRBV7-9; D: TRBD1; length: 15; J: TRBJ1-4; size: .; DNA: TGTGCCAGCAGCTCCGGGACAGGGTGGGATGAAAAACTGTTTTTT; CDR3: CASSSGTGWDEKLFF